This entry lists 17 T cell receptor beta chains sequenced from one sample in a study of blood T cell repertoires in COVID-19. The method was immunoSEQ multiplex PCR; TCRdb's version includes in-frame clones alone and lacks a portion of them. The table lists some 230,000 clones, 85% to 90% of them singletons, with under 4% in the top ten. The sequenced sample was PBMCs or T cells enriched from blood (not recorded which). The receptors stem from a woman under 30 in a cohort exposed to, infected with or recovered from COVID-19 (not recorded which).

The chain combines TRBV7-9 with TRBJ1-3; 8 bases align to TRBD1. The J segment lost 3 bases and the V segment lost 5 bases, leaving 12 bases of the junction unmatched. The CDR3 length is 17 residues. Germline assignment: CDR1 SEHNR and CDR2 FQNEAQ (reference sequence). This chain's CDR3 is CASSAGQGNLLGNTIYF. The CDR3 nucleotides read TGTGCCAGCAGCGCTGGACAGGGAAACCTCCTTGGAAACACCATATATTTT.

This clone was seen more than once but under ten times. The rearrangement joins TRBV4-2 to TRBJ2-5, with 9 bases fitting TRBD2. This CDR3 is built from 15 residues. CDR1 is LGHNA and CDR2 is YNFKEQ in the germline V gene. The V gene end was trimmed by 0 bases and the J gene end by 1 base; junction bases not matched to a gene: 0. Written as DNA, the CDR3 is TGTGCCAGCAGCCAAGAGCGGGGGGGCCAAGAGACCCAGTACTTC. It yields the protein CASSQERGGQETQYF.

The gene calls are TRBV27 and TRBJ2-1; TRBD1 is a possible D gene (6 bases). The CDR3 runs 14 residues. In germline, CDR1 is MNHEY, CDR2 SMNVEV (reference sequence). Trimming shortened V by 5 bases and J by 5 bases, and 13 bases separated the two germline ends. In DNA, the CDR3 is TGTGCCAGCAGTCTTGGACAGAGAAACAATGAGCAGTTCTTC. Amino acid sequence: CASSLGQRNNEQFF.

For the CDR3, the DNA is TGCGCCAGCAGCTGGACTGGGACAGTTAATTCACCCCTCCACTTT. It specifies CASSWTGTVNSPLHF. The chain joins TRBV5-1 to TRBJ1-6; 7 bases match TRBD1. The CDR3 totals 15 residues. Germline V gives CDR1 SGHRS, CDR2 YFSETQ. Unmatched junction bases numbered 6, after V lost 3 bases and J lost 6 bases.

J is TRBJ1-1 and V is TRBV9; D not certain. CDR1 and CDR2 (germline): SGDLS, YYNGEE. V was pared by 6 bases and J by 1 base, with 13 bases between. This CDR3 is 14 amino acids long. The CDR3 DNA reads TGTGCCAGCACCCCTGGAGAGGGGAACACTGAAGCTTTCTTT. Translation: CASTPGEGNTEAFF.

The chain links TRBV5-5 to TRBJ2-7, with 8 bases aligning to TRBD2. The junction had 5 bases not matched to a gene; V was cut back by 5 bases and J by 4 bases. Germline lookup yields CDR1 SGHKS and CDR2 YYEKEE (reference sequence). The CDR3 is 13 amino acids. The CDR3 is CASSLSSGYEQYF. The DNA of the CDR3 is TGTGCCAGCAGTCTTTCTAGCGGGTACGAGCAGTACTTC.

The chain uses TRBV19 and TRBJ1-1; D gene uncertain. The V gene's germline CDR1 is LNHDA and CDR2 SQIVND (reference sequence). CDR3 length: 15 amino acids. The V end lost 4 bases, the J end lost 3 bases, and 15 bases lay between the germline ends. Here the CDR3 DNA reads TGTGCCAGTAGTACCTTCCTTGGGAGGGACACTGAAGCTTTCTTT. Amino acid sequence: CASSTFLGRDTEAFF.

This clone was picked up one time. The CDR3 DNA sequence: TGTGCCAGCAGCCGGACAGCAACTCCCACTGAAGCTTTCTTT. Its protein product is CASSRTATPTEAFF. The chain couples TRBV4-2 to TRBJ1-1; D is perhaps TRBD1 (6 bases). CDR1 LGHNA and CDR2 YNFKEQ come from the germline V gene. V was shortened by 4 bases and J by 4 bases, with 13 bases between the two germline ends. The CDR3 covers 14 residues.

This clone was counted a single time. The V and J genes are TRBV5-1 and TRBJ2-1; no reliable D call. Germline assignment: CDR1 SGHRS and CDR2 YFSETQ. There are 13 residues in the CDR3. Trimming removed 1 base from V and 9 bases from J, with 11 bases in between. Here the CDR3 reads CASSLTSRGEQFF. The CDR3 DNA follows: TGCGCCAGCAGCTTGACCAGCCGCGGTGAGCAGTTCTTC.

This chain uses TRBV6-5 with TRBJ1-6; TRBD1 agrees at 8 bases. V trimming: 6 bases; J trimming: 10 bases; junction bases outside the gene matches: 11. This CDR3 region has 15 residues. Germline CDR1 and CDR2: MNHEY and SVGAGI. CDR3 amino acids: CASRQDRVIVSPLHF. CDR3 sequence (DNA): TGTGCCAGCAGACAGGACAGGGTAATTGTCTCACCCCTCCACTTT.

This clone was seen a single time. The chain links TRBV5-1 to TRBJ2-2; TRBD2 is a possible D gene (5 bases). Germline V gives CDR1 SGHRS, CDR2 YFSETQ. The CDR3 spans 15 residues. V was shortened by 0 bases and J by 4 bases, with 10 bases between the two germline ends. The CDR3 nucleotides are TGCGCCAGCAGCTTGGTAGATGGAGGCACCGGGGAGCTGTTTTTT. Translating gives CASSLVDGGTGELFF.

The V call is TRBV6-6, the J call TRBJ2-1; tentative D call: TRBD2 (5 bases). Trimming stripped 0 bases from V and 0 bases from J, with 9 bases between. The germline V gene has CDR1 MNHNY and CDR2 SVGAGI (reference sequence). The CDR3 is 16 residues long. CDR3 loop: CASSYSLGSSYNEQFF. The CDR3 coding sequence is TGTGCCAGCAGTTACTCACTGGGGAGCTCCTACAATGAGCAGTTCTTC.

The chain is built from TRBV15 and TRBJ2-1, with TRBD2 identical over 11 bases. The germline V gene has CDR1 LNHNV and CDR2 YYDKDF (reference sequence). J was trimmed by 0 bases and V by 3 bases; bases with no gene match: 7. This CDR3 has 18 residues. CDR3 DNA sequence: TGTGCCACCAGCAGCCACACTAGCGGGGGTTACTCCTACAATGAGCAGTTCTTC. Its translation: CATSSHTSGGYSYNEQFF.

This chain connects TRBV6-6 to TRBJ2-7; 7 nucleotides align to TRBD2. Losses at the gene ends were 3 bases for V and 6 bases for J; bases not matched to a gene: 8. The CDR3 is made up of 14 amino acids. Germline V lookup: CDR1 MNHNY, CDR2 SVGAGI (reference sequence). The CDR3 nucleotides are TGTGCCAGCAGTTATGGGAGGGGCTCGGGCGAGCAGTACTTC. Amino acids: CASSYGRGSGEQYF.

The DNA for the CDR3 is TGTGCCAGCTCACCACAAATGACAGGGGAGGATGGCTACACCTTC. It specifies CASSPQMTGEDGYTF. The rearrangement joins TRBV18 to TRBJ1-2, with 8 bases matching TRBD1. Trimming removed 1 base from V and 6 bases from J; junction bases left unmatched: 7. There are 15 residues in the CDR3. Germline V gene lookup returns CDR1 KGHSH and CDR2 LQKENI.

This clone is a singleton in its sample. The chain carries TRBV28 and TRBJ1-6; 8 bases align to TRBD1. V lost 6 bases and J lost 9; bases outside the gene matches: 7. CDR3 length: 14 amino acids. Germline CDR1 reads MDHEN; CDR2 reads SYDVKM. The CDR3 loop reads CASSLDRVGSPLHF. The CDR3 coding sequence is TGTGCCAGCAGCCTGGACAGGGTCGGTTCACCCCTCCACTTT.

In nucleotides, the CDR3 is TGTGCCAGCAGTGAACAGACAGGGGTCAATCAGCCCCAGCATTTT. Its protein product is CASSEQTGVNQPQHF. The gene calls are TRBV6-1 and TRBJ1-5; 8 bases map to TRBD1. Germline CDR1 reads MNHNS; CDR2 reads SASEGT. The J segment lost 3 bases and the V segment lost 2 bases, leaving 3 bases of the junction unmatched. The CDR3 extends over 15 amino acids.